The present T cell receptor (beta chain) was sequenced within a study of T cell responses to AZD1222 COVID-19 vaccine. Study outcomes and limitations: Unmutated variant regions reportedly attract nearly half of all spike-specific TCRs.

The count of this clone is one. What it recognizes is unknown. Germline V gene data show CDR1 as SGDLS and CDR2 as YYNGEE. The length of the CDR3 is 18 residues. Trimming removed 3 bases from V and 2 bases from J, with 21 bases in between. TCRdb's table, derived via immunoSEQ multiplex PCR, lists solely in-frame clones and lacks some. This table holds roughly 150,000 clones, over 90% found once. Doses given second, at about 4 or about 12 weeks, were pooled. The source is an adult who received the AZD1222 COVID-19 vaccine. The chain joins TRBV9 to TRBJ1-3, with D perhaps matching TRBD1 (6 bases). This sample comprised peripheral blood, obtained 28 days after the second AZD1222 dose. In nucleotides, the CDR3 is TGTGCCAGCAGCGAACAGTTACAGGGCGGAAAGGCTGGAAACACCATATATTTT. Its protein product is CASSEQLQGGKAGNTIYF.